Listed here are 17 T cell receptor beta chains from one sample, sequenced in a study of beta chain features in type 1 diabetes. Their antigens remain unidentified. Expressed TCRB transcripts got sequenced, as all isolated RNA was reverse transcribed. Assay: immunoSEQ multiplex PCR; the TCRdb copy retains only in-frame clones and omits some. The sample records about 28,000 clones, approximately 64% being singletons. Study-wide results and caveats: Among all four CD4+ subsets, Type 1 diabetes patients had TCRB CDR3s that were moderately but significantly shorter.

The sequenced sample was Tregs from blood. These receptors were taken from a woman in her 30s with type 1 diabetes.

The gene calls are TRBV9 and TRBJ1-4; the match to TRBD1 covers 10 bases. CDR3 length: 16 amino acids. Per germline, CDR1 SGDLS and CDR2 YYNGEE. The V segment lost 3 bases and the J segment 6 bases; nucleotides outside the gene matches: 8. The CDR3 sequence is CASSEGPGTGDEKLFF. CDR3 coding DNA: TGTGCCAGCAGCGAGGGGCCCGGGACAGGGGATGAAAAACTGTTTTTT. The whole variable domain, filled in from reference TRBV9 and TRBJ1-4, reads DSGVTQTPKHLITATGQRVTLRCSPRSGDLSVYWYQQSLDQGLQFLIQYYNGEERAKGNILERFSAQQFPDLHSELNLSSLELGDSALYFCASSEGPGTGDEKLFFGSGTQLSVL.

This chain joins TRBV27 and TRBJ1-2; 8 bases match TRBD1. CDR1 MNHEY and CDR2 SMNVEV come from the germline V gene (reference sequence). This CDR3 contains 14 residues. V lost 1 base to trimming and J lost 7 bases; unmatched junction nucleotides: 5. CDR3 bases: TGTGCCAGCAGTTTATGGGGACAGGTCTCTGGCTACACCTTC. Translation gives CASSLWGQVSGYTF.

This clone was observed a few times. Here the CDR3 reads CARSPSNDGGAEAFF. In DNA form, the CDR3 reads TGTGCCAGAAGCCCAAGCAATGACGGGGGGGCTGAAGCTTTCTTT. V is TRBV5-3 and J is TRBJ1-1, with D possibly matching TRBD1 (5 bases). TRBV5-3 is filed as an ORF, its function uncertain. V lost 4 bases and J lost 6, with 19 bases in between. CDR3 size: 15 residues.

The sample holds one count of this clone. The chain carries TRBV4-1 and TRBJ2-5, with D perhaps TRBD2 (6 bases). V lost 1 base and J lost 0, with 18 bases in between. The CDR3 contains 18 residues. Germline V gene sequence: CDR1 MGHRA, CDR2 YSYEKL. The CDR3 DNA is TGCGCCAGCAGCCAAGCACCCATACCTCTAGCGTACCAAGAGACCCAGTACTTC. It translates to CASSQAPIPLAYQETQYF.

The J gene is TRBJ1-1, the V gene TRBV7-9; D might be TRBD1 (5 bases). This CDR3 spans 13 amino acids. With 5 bases removed from V and 4 bases from J, the gap between germline ends came to 11 bases. CDR1 SEHNR and CDR2 FQNEAQ come from the germline V gene (reference sequence). CDR3 nucleotides: TGTGCCAGCAGCCCCTCCGGGGGCACTGAAGCTTTCTTT. It codes for CASSPSGGTEAFF.

The chain couples TRBV10-3 to TRBJ2-7; 11 bases are a match to TRBD2. The CDR3 runs 16 residues. Germline CDR1 ENHRY, CDR2 SYGVKD. Trimming cost V 5 bases and J 0 bases; bases outside gene matches: 6. The CDR3 loop is CAISTASGRSSYEQYF. CDR3 coding DNA: TGTGCCATCAGTACCGCTAGCGGGAGGAGCTCCTACGAGCAGTACTTC.

The chain carries TRBV9 and TRBJ2-5; possible D gene TRBD1, 6 bases. Trimming stripped 6 bases from V and 5 bases from J, with 11 bases between. Per the germline V gene, CDR1 is SGDLS and CDR2 is YYNGEE. The CDR3 contains 12 residues. The CDR3 loop is CASNRDEETQYF. CDR3 sequence (DNA): TGTGCCAGCAACAGGGATGAGGAGACCCAGTACTTC.

The chain joins TRBV5-1 to TRBJ2-7; TRBD2 might be the D (6 bases). CDR1 and CDR2 from the germline V gene are SGHRS and YFSETQ. V gave up 4 bases and J gave up 6 bases, with 14 bases separating them. The CDR3 runs to 13 residues. The CDR3 region is CASSGVRRGEQYF. DNA for the CDR3: TGCGCCAGCAGCGGTGTCAGGAGGGGCGAGCAGTACTTC.

This clone was seen more than once but under ten times. This chain links TRBV6-6 with TRBJ2-3; no firm D call. The CDR3 runs 13 residues. V shed 0 bases and J shed 4 bases, with 5 bases lying between them. Germline lookup yields CDR1 MNHNY and CDR2 SVGAGI (reference sequence). As DNA, the CDR3 is TGTGCCAGCAGTTACTCTAGAGCAGATACGCAGTATTTT. The encoded protein is CASSYSRADTQYF.

The CDR3: CASSATTGHDEQYF. For the CDR3, the DNA is TGCGCCAGCAGTGCCACAACGGGACACGACGAGCAGTACTTC. The V and J genes are TRBV10-1 and TRBJ2-7; tentative D call: TRBD1 (6 bases). The CDR3 is made up of 14 amino acids. Germline V lookup: CDR1 WNHNN, CDR2 SYGVQD (reference sequence). V lost 4 bases and J lost 5, with 15 bases in between.

V is TRBV27 and J is TRBJ1-3, with 10 bases identical to TRBD1. The CDR3 runs 13 residues. Germline V gene data show CDR1 as MNHEY and CDR2 as SMNVEV (reference sequence). V trimming: 3 bases; J trimming: 7 bases; junction bases outside the gene matches: 0. The CDR3, as DNA: TGTGCCAGCAGTTTGACAGGGGGCAACACCATATATTTT. Encoded protein: CASSLTGGNTIYF.

The chain employs TRBV5-1 and TRBJ1-2; 10 nucleotides agree with TRBD1. Germline trimming cut 0 bases from V and 3 bases from J; bases unmatched to any gene: 5. Germline V gene data show CDR1 as SGHRS and CDR2 as YFSETQ. The CDR3 runs 16 residues. The CDR3 nucleotides are TGCGCCAGCAGCTTGGGGGGGACAGGGGAATACTATGGCTACACCTTC. Amino acids: CASSLGGTGEYYGYTF.

This chain connects TRBV10-1 to TRBJ1-1; D might be TRBD1 (5 bases). V was pared by 4 bases and J by 0 bases, with 6 bases between. This CDR3 is built from 13 residues. Germline CDR1 and CDR2: WNHNN and SYGVQD (reference sequence). CDR3 in amino acids: CASSGGMNTEAFF. In DNA, the CDR3 is TGCGCCAGCAGTGGGGGCATGAACACTGAAGCTTTCTTT.

The genes are TRBV5-1 and TRBJ1-1; no firm D call. The CDR3 has 13 amino acids. Germline V gene data show CDR1 as SGHRS and CDR2 as YFSETQ. Trimming stripped 2 bases from V and 5 bases from J, with 10 bases between. The CDR3, as DNA: TGCGCCAGCAGCTTAGAGGTTTTGACTGAAGCTTTCTTT. This codes for CASSLEVLTEAFF.

V gene TRBV30 combines with J gene TRBJ1-2; TRBD1 aligns across 8 bases. The germline gives CDR1 GTSNPN, CDR2 SVGIG (reference sequence). The length of the CDR3 is 14 residues. J was trimmed by 7 bases and V by 2 bases; bases with no gene match: 9. The CDR3 here is CAWSTLDRVAGYTF. The DNA of the CDR3 is TGTGCCTGGAGTACCCTGGACAGGGTGGCTGGCTACACCTTC.

Here the CDR3 reads CASSLNRGDGEQYF. DNA for the CDR3: TGTGCCAGCAGCTTAAACAGGGGCGACGGCGAGCAGTACTTC. The chain couples TRBV11-1 to TRBJ2-7, with 7 bases matching TRBD1. CDR1 is SGHAT and CDR2 is FQDESV in the germline V gene (reference sequence). This CDR3 has 14 amino acids. V was pared by 2 bases and J by 6 bases, with 7 bases of the junction left unmatched.

This clone has just a few counts. The chain is built from TRBV5-4 and TRBJ2-5, with 9 nucleotides matching TRBD2. Trimming removed 2 bases from V and 5 bases from J; junction bases left unmatched: 1. CDR1 and CDR2 (germline): SGHNT, YYREEE (reference sequence). The length of the CDR3 is 13 residues. The CDR3 nucleotides read TGTGCCAGCAGCTTTAGCGGGAGCGAGACCCAGTACTTC. Encoded protein: CASSFSGSETQYF.